One and the same sample provided the 27 T cell receptor beta chains below, sequenced in a study of metastatic and nonmetastatic thyroid tumors. TCRdb used MiXCR to call clones anew from the PCR reads. The repertoire holds tens of thousands of clones, 12% seen once, with roughly 9.1% in the top ten. Ahead of thyroid surgery, no patient had received treatment of any kind. Input material: tumor tissue. These receptors were taken from a female donor with papillary thyroid cancer or a benign thyroid nodule (not recorded which). Some clones in this sample may be carry-over from other donors' samples.

This clone has at least ten counts. The chain joins TRBV20-1 to TRBJ2-5, with no clear D. CDR3 length: 11 residues. Germline V gene lookup returns CDR1 DFQATT and CDR2 SNEGSKA (reference sequence). Between the trimmed V and J ends, which lost 7 bases and 3 bases, there was a span of 9 bases. DNA of the CDR3: TGCAGTGTGCAAGCAAAAGAGACCCAGTACTTC. This gives the protein CSVQAKETQYF.

This clone was seen repeatedly, ten times or more. This chain links TRBV19 with TRBJ2-5; D is undetermined. The V end lost 1 base, the J end lost 4 bases, and 4 bases lay between the germline ends. The CDR3 sequence is 12 residues long. CDR1 and CDR2 from the germline V gene are LNHDA and SQIVND (reference sequence). As DNA, the CDR3 is TGTGCCAGTAGTATAGCGGGAGAGACCCAGTACTTC. Its protein is CASSIAGETQYF.

Note on this clone: A much larger clonotype is one base distant, so this may be a read error. The rearrangement joins TRBV15 to TRBJ2-5; D gene unclear. The CDR3 extends over 15 amino acids. V was clipped by 5 bases and J by 3 bases, with 16 bases between them. The germline CDR1 and CDR2 sequences are LNHNV and YYDKDF (reference sequence). The CDR3: CATSPGPSSEETQYF. In DNA form, the CDR3 reads TGTGCCACCAGCCCCGGGCCTTCGAGTGAAGAGACCCAGTACTTC.

This clone showed up many times. Other DNA sequences of this sample code for an identical CDR3. J is TRBJ1-2 and V is TRBV4-2; 11 bases line up with TRBD1. J gave up 4 bases and V 5 bases, and 12 bases lay outside the gene matches. CDR3 size: 17 residues. The germline V gene has CDR1 LGHNA and CDR2 YNFKEQ. As DNA, the CDR3 is TGTGCCAGCAGCAGGGGCTCCGGGACAGGGGGTGCCTATGGCTACACCTTC. Its protein product is CASSRGSGTGGAYGYTF.

This clone was seen ten or more times. Written as DNA, the CDR3 is TGTGCCAGCAGTCACCACCACGTCGGTGCGAGTCATGAGCAGTTCTTC. Its protein product is CASSHHHVGASHEQFF. The chain joins TRBV27 to TRBJ2-1; D is undetermined. The germline V gene has CDR1 MNHEY and CDR2 SMNVEV (reference sequence). The CDR3 contains 16 residues. The ends were cut back, 5 bases at V and 8 bases at J, with 22 bases in the middle.

This clone came up many times. The CDR3 is CAWSVMSGADTQYF. The CDR3 nucleotides are TGTGCCTGGAGTGTAATGTCCGGGGCAGATACGCAGTATTTT. V is TRBV30 and J is TRBJ2-3, with D perhaps matching TRBD2 (5 bases). There are 14 residues in the CDR3. Germline values: CDR1 GTSNPN, CDR2 SVGIG (reference sequence). V shed 0 bases and J shed 4 bases, with 11 bases lying between them.

This clone was observed at least ten times. This chain links TRBV5-4 with TRBJ2-3; possibly TRBD2 for D (6 bases). Trimming pared 0 bases from V and 1 base from J, leaving 12 bases between. The CDR3 totals 16 residues. Germline lookup yields CDR1 SGHNT and CDR2 YYREEE (reference sequence). The CDR3 DNA reads TGTGCCAGCAGCTTGGGTGGAGGGTTTGGCACAGATACGCAGTATTTT. Its translation: CASSLGGGFGTDTQYF.

The sample holds a few counts of this clone. At one end the junction does not follow the germline gene, possibly because of a read error. V is TRBV14 and J is TRBJ2-7, with D unclear. Germline values: CDR1 SGHDN, CDR2 FVKESK. The CDR3 is 13 residues long. CDR3 loop: CAGSQVGWGEQYF. The CDR3 DNA follows: TGTGCCGGCAGCCAAGTAGGCTGGGGCGAGCAGTACTTC. The whole variable domain, filled in from reference TRBV14 and TRBJ2-7, reads EAGVTQFPSHSVIEKGQTVTLRCDPISGHDNLYWYRRVMGKEIKFLLHFVKESKQDESGMPNNRFLAERTGGTYSTLKVQPAELEDSGVYFCAGSQVGWGEQYFGPGTRLTVT.

This clone showed up many times. The chain carries TRBV28 and TRBJ2-5; the D is unclear. Germline V gene sequence: CDR1 MDHEN, CDR2 SYDVKM. V was shortened by 2 bases and J by 5 bases, with 9 bases between the two germline ends. The CDR3 is 13 residues long. Here the CDR3 reads CASSLRVVETQYF. The DNA for the CDR3 is TGTGCCAGCAGTTTAAGGGTAGTGGAGACCCAGTACTTC.

As regards this clone: A read error may explain this, as a much larger clone is one base away. Because it lacks the conserved phenylalanine or tryptophan at the end, this CDR3 is likely a read error. This sequence joins TRBV30 and TRBJ2-7; the D gene is possibly TRBD2 (5 bases). The CDR3 extends over 11 amino acids. V shed 1 base and J shed 5 bases, with 6 bases lying between them. Germline CDR1 and CDR2: GTSNPN and SVGIG (reference sequence). The CDR3 nucleotides read TGTGCCTGGAGTGAGAGGGACGAGCAGTACTTA. Translating it yields CAWSERDEQYL.

In this sample, this clone turned up many times. This rearrangement joins TRBV6-6 to TRBJ2-1, with no clear D. CDR3 size: 14 residues. V was trimmed by 0 bases and J by 0 bases, leaving 3 bases between them. From germline, CDR1 is MNHNY and CDR2 SVGAGI (reference sequence). The DNA of the CDR3 is TGTGCCAGCAGTTACTCACGCTCCTACAATGAGCAGTTCTTC. It translates to CASSYSRSYNEQFF.

At least ten counts were recorded for this clone. This chain connects TRBV12-3 or TRBV12-4 to TRBJ1-6; no clear D gene. The V and J ends lost 5 bases and 10 bases respectively, with 15 bases between them. There are 14 residues in the CDR3. The CDR3: CASSLWTAASPLHF. The CDR3 nucleotides read TGTGCCAGCAGTCTCTGGACGGCCGCGTCACCCCTCCACTTT.

This clone was seen a handful of times. J is TRBJ2-5 and V is TRBV12-3 or TRBV12-4; TRBD2 agrees at 9 bases. J gave up 5 bases and V 3 bases, and 7 bases lay outside the gene matches. This CDR3 has 15 residues. The CDR3 DNA is TGTGCCAGCAGTTTGAATAGCGGGGGACAGGAGACCCAGTACTTC. Amino acid sequence: CASSLNSGGQETQYF.

The table lists this clone with many counts. The genes are TRBV6-5 and TRBJ2-1, with TRBD2 identical over 7 bases. The CDR3 is 16 amino acids. Germline V gives CDR1 MNHEY, CDR2 SVGAGI. Trimming removed 1 base from V and 0 bases from J; junction bases left unmatched: 3. CDR3 amino acids: CASSYYRGSSYNEQFF. CDR3 nucleotide sequence: TGTGCCAGCAGTTACTATCGCGGGAGCTCCTACAATGAGCAGTTCTTC.

This clone was detected ten times or more. This chain connects TRBV11-3 to TRBJ2-1, with 7 bases lining up with TRBD2. CDR1 and CDR2 from the germline V gene are SGHNT and YENEEA. J gave up 6 bases and V 1 base, and 3 bases lay outside the gene matches. The CDR3 sequence is 14 residues long. The CDR3 spells CASSLGGSSNEQFF. The CDR3 DNA reads TGTGCCAGCAGCTTAGGCGGGAGTAGCAATGAGCAGTTCTTC.

This clone was recorded at least ten times. V usage is TRBV20-1 and J usage is TRBJ2-1, with D maybe TRBD2 (5 bases). CDR1 is DFQATT and CDR2 is SNEGSKA in the germline V gene (reference sequence). The CDR3 is made up of 17 amino acids. With 2 bases removed from V and 0 bases from J, the gap between germline ends came to 17 bases. DNA of the CDR3: TGCAGTGCTAGACTGTTTGGGATCACTAGCTCCTACAATGAGCAGTTCTTC. Translating gives CSARLFGITSSYNEQFF.

The sample holds many counts of this clone. The V and J genes are TRBV5-1 and TRBJ2-7, with 10 bases fitting TRBD1. The CDR3 is made up of 15 amino acids. The J segment lost 6 bases and the V segment lost 2 bases, leaving 8 bases of the junction unmatched. Germline CDR1 reads SGHRS; CDR2 reads YFSETQ. For the CDR3, the DNA is TGCGCCAGCAGCTTTTCCGGGACAGGGGCGGGCGAGCAGTACTTC. Amino acid sequence: CASSFSGTGAGEQYF.

This clone was recorded at least ten times. The gene calls are TRBV6-1 and TRBJ1-6; D might be TRBD1 (5 bases). Germline V CDR1 and CDR2: MNHNS, SASEGT. V dropped 11 bases and J dropped 10 bases, with 15 bases sitting between them. This CDR3 is built from 12 residues. The CDR3 spells CAGRGAQSPLHF. For the CDR3, the DNA is TGTGCCGGGAGGGGAGCGCAGTCACCCCTCCACTTT.

This clone was observed many times. The chain is built from TRBV5-1 and TRBJ2-2; 9 bases are shared with TRBD1. This CDR3 region has 15 residues. Germline lookup yields CDR1 SGHRS and CDR2 YFSETQ. V was clipped by 5 bases and J by 4 bases; unmatched bases: 6. The CDR3 spells CASRAQGAITGELFF. The DNA of the CDR3 is TGCGCCAGCAGGGCACAGGGGGCTATCACCGGGGAGCTGTTTTTT.

There are many counts of this clone. The same CDR3 arises from other DNA sequences in this sample as well. J is TRBJ2-3 and V is TRBV18, with 8 positions matching TRBD2. The CDR3 sequence is 12 residues long. Germline CDR1 reads KGHSH; CDR2 reads LQKENI. The junction had 2 bases not matched to a gene; V was cut back by 6 bases and J by 6 bases. CDR3 DNA sequence: TGTGCCAGCTCCCCGGGGGGGGATACGCAGTATTTT. Translation: CASSPGGDTQYF.

This clone has ten or more counts. The chain links TRBV20-1 to TRBJ1-2, with 7 bases fitting TRBD1. Germline-derived CDR1 and CDR2 are DFQATT and SNEGSKA (reference sequence). The CDR3 has 13 amino acids. The ends lost 5 bases at V and 2 bases at J; junction bases unmatched: 5. The CDR3 is CSARQGSNYGYTF. The CDR3 DNA reads TGCAGTGCTCGACAGGGATCCAACTATGGCTACACCTTC.

This clone has a handful of counts. Since a much larger clone is just one base distant, this may be a read error. This chain joins TRBV12-3 or TRBV12-4 and TRBJ2-2; possible D gene TRBD2, 6 bases. This CDR3 has 14 residues. Between the trimmed V and J ends, which lost 7 bases and 7 bases, there was a span of 16 bases. The CDR3 nucleotides read TGTGCCAGCAAGTCCGGGACTCCGATCGGGGAGCTGTTTTTT. As protein: CASKSGTPIGELFF.

This clone was recorded at least ten times. The CDR3 loop is CASSQTGLPNYEQYF. CDR3 sequence (DNA): TGTGCCAGCTCGCAGACGGGACTACCAAATTACGAGCAGTACTTC. This chain uses TRBV18 with TRBJ2-7, with 7 bases lining up with TRBD2. The CDR3 contains 15 residues. Looked up from germline, CDR1 is KGHSH and CDR2 is LQKENI. V shed 6 bases, J shed 4 bases, and the junction held 12 bases outside the gene matches.

This clone was counted ten times or more. The chain is built from TRBV9 and TRBJ2-3; D may correspond to TRBD1 or TRBD2 (6 bases each). Trimming cost V 0 bases and J 4 bases, with 15 bases left between them. The germline CDR1 and CDR2 sequences are SGDLS and YYNGEE. This CDR3 comprises 16 residues. This CDR3 is CASSVAAGHGADTQYF. For the CDR3, the DNA is TGTGCCAGCAGCGTAGCTGCGGGACACGGGGCAGATACGCAGTATTTT.

Points on this clone: One end of the junction fails to match germline, which may point to a read error. The chain combines TRBV6-1 with TRBJ2-3, with D tentatively TRBD1 or TRBD2 (5 bases each). Looked up from germline, CDR1 is MNHNS and CDR2 is SASEGT. CDR3 length: 16 residues. DNA of the CDR3: TGTGCCAGCAGTTGGCGACAGTCTTCTAGCACATATACGCAGTATTTT. It encodes CASSWRQSSSTYTQYF.

This clone was seen repeatedly, ten times or more. The rearrangement joins TRBV18 to TRBJ2-1; 7 bases fit TRBD1. Germline trimming cut 0 bases from V and 4 bases from J; bases unmatched to any gene: 3. The germline gives CDR1 KGHSH, CDR2 LQKENI. There are 15 residues in the CDR3. As DNA, the CDR3 is TGTGCCAGCTCACCACCGGGACAGAGTTACAATGAGCAGTTCTTC. Amino acid sequence: CASSPPGQSYNEQFF.

This clone was seen ten or more times. J is TRBJ2-2 and V is TRBV4-1; D is undetermined. The V end was cut by 1 base, the J end by 4 bases, with 4 bases between. This CDR3 is 13 amino acids long. The V gene's germline CDR1 is MGHRA and CDR2 YSYEKL. The CDR3 nucleotides read TGCGCCAGCAGCCAAGTTTTCACCGGGGAGCTGTTTTTT. It is translated as CASSQVFTGELFF.